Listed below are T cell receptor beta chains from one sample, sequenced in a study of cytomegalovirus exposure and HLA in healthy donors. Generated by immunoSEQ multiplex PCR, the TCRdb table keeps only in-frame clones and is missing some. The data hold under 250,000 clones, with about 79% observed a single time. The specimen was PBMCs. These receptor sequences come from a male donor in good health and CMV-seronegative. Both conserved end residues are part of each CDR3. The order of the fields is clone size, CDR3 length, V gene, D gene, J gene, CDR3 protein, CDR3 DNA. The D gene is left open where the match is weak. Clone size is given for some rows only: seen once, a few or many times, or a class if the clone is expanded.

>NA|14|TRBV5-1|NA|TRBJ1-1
CASSPGGGNTEAFF
TGCGCCAGCAGCCCCGGCGGGGGGAACACTGAAGCTTTCTTT
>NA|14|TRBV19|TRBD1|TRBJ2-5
CASSINRGQETQYF
TGTGCCAGTAGTATCAACAGGGGTCAAGAGACCCAGTACTTC
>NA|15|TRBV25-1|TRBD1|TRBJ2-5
CASSARTGPQETQYF
TGTGCCAGCAGTGCTCGGACAGGTCCCCAAGAGACCCAGTACTTC
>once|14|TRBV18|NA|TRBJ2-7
CASSDRQPPYEQYF
TGTGCCAGCTCAGACCGACAGCCCCCATACGAGCAGTACTTC
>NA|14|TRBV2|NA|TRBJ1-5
CASSGTFRSQPQHF
TGTGCCAGCAGTGGTACGTTTCGGTCTCAGCCCCAGCATTTT
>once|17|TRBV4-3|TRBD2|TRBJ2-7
CASSQGTSGDRTYEQYF
TGCGCCAGCAGCCAGGGGACTAGCGGGGATAGAACCTACGAGCAGTACTTC
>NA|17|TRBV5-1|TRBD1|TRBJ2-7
CASSSERGQGGPYEQYF
TGCGCCAGCAGCTCCGAAAGGGGACAGGGGGGGCCCTATGAGCAGTACTTC
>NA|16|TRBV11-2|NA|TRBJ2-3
CASSSWRTGFTDTQYF
TGTGCCAGCAGCTCCTGGAGAACAGGGTTCACAGATACGCAGTATTTT
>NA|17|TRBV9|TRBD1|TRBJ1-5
CASSEGAVGSINQPQHF
TGTGCCAGCAGCGAGGGGGCCGTCGGATCAATCAATCAGCCCCAGCATTTT
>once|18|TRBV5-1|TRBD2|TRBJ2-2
CASSIGTSGRGRTGELFF
TGCGCCAGCAGCATAGGGACTAGCGGGAGGGGACGGACCGGGGAGCTGTTTTTT
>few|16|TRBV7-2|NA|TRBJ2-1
CASSLVAPSSYNEQFF
TGTGCCAGCAGCTTAGTGGCGCCTAGCTCCTACAATGAGCAGTTCTTC
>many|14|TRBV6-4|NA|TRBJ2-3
CASSDTGGADTQYF
TGTGCCAGCAGTGACACGGGCGGGGCAGATACGCAGTATTTT
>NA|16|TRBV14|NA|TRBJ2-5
CASSQLGSGSQETQYF
TGTGCCAGCAGCCAATTAGGTAGCGGAAGCCAAGAGACCCAGTACTTC
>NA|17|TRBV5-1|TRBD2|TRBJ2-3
CASSLGLAGAYTDTQYF
TGCGCCAGCAGCCTGGGACTAGCGGGAGCTTACACAGATACGCAGTATTTT
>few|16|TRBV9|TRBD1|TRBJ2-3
CASSVGPGGGTDTQYF
TGTGCCAGCAGCGTAGGGCCAGGGGGTGGCACAGATACGCAGTATTTT
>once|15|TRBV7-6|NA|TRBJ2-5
CASSPTWGGQETQYF
TGTGCCAGCAGCCCGACCTGGGGCGGCCAAGAGACCCAGTACTTC
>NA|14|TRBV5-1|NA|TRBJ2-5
CASSLASLEETQYF
TGCGCCAGCAGCTTGGCCTCCCTCGAAGAGACCCAGTACTTC
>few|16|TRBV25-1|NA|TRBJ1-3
CASSESGEGVGNTIYF
TGTGCCAGCAGTGAATCAGGGGAAGGTGTTGGAAACACCATATATTTT
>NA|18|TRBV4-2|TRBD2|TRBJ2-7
CASSQDSSGGYSSYEQYF
TGTGCCAGCAGCCAAGATTCTAGCGGGGGGTACAGCTCCTACGAGCAGTACTTC
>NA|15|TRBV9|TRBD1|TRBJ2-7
CASSSYGDRPYEQYF
TGTGCCAGCAGCTCCTACGGGGACAGGCCCTACGAGCAGTACTTC
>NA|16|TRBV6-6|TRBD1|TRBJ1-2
CASSYQGQGDDYGYTF
TGTGCCAGCAGTTACCAGGGACAGGGGGACGACTATGGCTACACCTTC
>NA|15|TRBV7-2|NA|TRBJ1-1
CASSALGGAITEAFF
TGTGCCAGCAGCGCGCTGGGGGGGGCCATAACTGAAGCTTTCTTT
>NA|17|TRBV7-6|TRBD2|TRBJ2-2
CASSLGTSGGFDGELFF
TGTGCCAGCAGCCTGGGGACTAGCGGGGGGTTCGACGGGGAGCTGTTTTTT
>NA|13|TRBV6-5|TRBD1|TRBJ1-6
CASNDRGNSPLHF
TGTGCCAGCAATGACAGGGGCAATTCACCCCTCCACTTT
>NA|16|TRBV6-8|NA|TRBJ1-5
CASRLHNLRVSQPQHF
TGTGCCAGCAGGCTTCACAACCTCAGGGTCTCTCAGCCCCAGCATTTT
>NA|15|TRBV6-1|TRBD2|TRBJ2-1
CASSEQRGRYNEQFF
TGTGCCAGCAGTGAACAGCGGGGGAGGTACAATGAGCAGTTCTTC
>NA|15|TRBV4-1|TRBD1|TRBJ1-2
CASDKGGQGMGGYTF
TGCGCCAGTGATAAAGGGGGACAGGGGATGGGTGGCTACACCTTC
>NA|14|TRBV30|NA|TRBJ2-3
CAWGPGLATDTQYF
TGTGCCTGGGGGCCGGGACTCGCCACAGATACGCAGTATTTT
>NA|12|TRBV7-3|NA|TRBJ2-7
CASSLNPGEQYF
TGTGCCAGCAGCTTAAACCCGGGCGAGCAGTACTTC
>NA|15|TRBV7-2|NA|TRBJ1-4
CASSLGWTTSEKLFF
TGTGCCAGCAGCTTAGGTTGGACAACAAGTGAAAAACTGTTTTTT
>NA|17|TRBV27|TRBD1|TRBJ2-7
CASSTNRGSLIGGEQYF
TGTGCCAGCAGTACCAACAGGGGATCACTGATAGGCGGGGAGCAGTACTTC
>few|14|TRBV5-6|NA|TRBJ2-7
CASSLLGSFYEQYF
TGTGCCAGCAGCTTGTTGGGCAGCTTTTACGAGCAGTACTTC
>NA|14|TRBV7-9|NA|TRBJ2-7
CASSLDPSSYEQYF
TGTGCCAGCAGCTTAGATCCCAGCTCCTACGAGCAGTACTTC
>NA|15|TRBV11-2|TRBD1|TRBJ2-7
CASRPSGGAGNEQYF
TGTGCCAGCAGACCATCAGGGGGCGCCGGGAACGAGCAGTACTTC
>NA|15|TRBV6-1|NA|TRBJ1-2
CASIFDGHTNYGYTF
TGTGCCAGCATTTTCGACGGACACACTAACTATGGCTACACCTTC
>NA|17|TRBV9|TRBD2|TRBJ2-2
CASSVGGSGRYTGELFF
TGTGCCAGCAGCGTAGGGGGTAGCGGGAGGTACACCGGGGAGCTGTTTTTT
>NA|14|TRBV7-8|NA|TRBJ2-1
CASSLAGAYNEQFF
TGTGCCAGCAGCTTGGCGGGGGCTTACAATGAGCAGTTCTTC
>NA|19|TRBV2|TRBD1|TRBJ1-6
CASSIRDRGLGSYNSPLHF
TGTGCCAGCAGCATCCGGGACAGGGGGCTGGGTTCCTATAATTCACCCCTCCACTTT
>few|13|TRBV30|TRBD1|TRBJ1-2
CAWSRQGGYGYTF
TGTGCCTGGAGTCGACAGGGGGGATATGGCTACACCTTC
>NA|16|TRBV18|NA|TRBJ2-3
CASSPGQGELGDTQYF
TGTGCCAGCTCACCAGGACAAGGGGAACTCGGGGATACGCAGTATTTT
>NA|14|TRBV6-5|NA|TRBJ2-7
CASSYPDRPWEQYF
TGTGCCAGCAGTTACCCCGACAGACCTTGGGAGCAGTACTTC
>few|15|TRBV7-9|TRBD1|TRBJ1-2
CASSPRDRVIYGYTF
TGTGCCAGCAGCCCTCGGGACAGGGTAATCTATGGCTACACCTTC
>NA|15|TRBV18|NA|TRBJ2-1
CASSPFPGTDNEQFF
TGTGCCAGCTCACCGTTTCCGGGTACGGACAATGAGCAGTTCTTC
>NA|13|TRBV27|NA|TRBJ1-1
CASIGQMNTEAFF
TGTGCCAGCATAGGACAGATGAACACTGAAGCTTTCTTT
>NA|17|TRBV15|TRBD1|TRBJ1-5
CATSRGWTGPRNQPQHF
TGTGCCACCAGCAGAGGGTGGACAGGGCCTCGCAATCAGCCCCAGCATTTT
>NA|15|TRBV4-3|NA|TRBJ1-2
CASSQEALDSYGYTF
TGCGCCAGCAGCCAAGAGGCGCTGGACAGCTATGGCTACACCTTC
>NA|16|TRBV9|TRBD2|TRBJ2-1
CASSGGTSGAYNEQFF
TGTGCCAGCAGCGGCGGGACTAGCGGGGCCTACAATGAGCAGTTCTTC